One T cell receptor beta chain is described in this entry. The data originate from a study of STAT5B mutations in CD4+ large granular lymphocyte leukemia. CDR1 and CDR2 (germline): MNHEY, SVGAGI. The CDR3 has 12 residues. With 6 bases removed from V and 3 bases from J, the gap between germline ends came to 9 bases. Measured with immunoSEQ multiplex PCR; TCRdb has only the in-frame clones, and not every one. The table lists more than 25,000 clones, roughly three quarters of them singletons. The chain has TRBV6-5 and TRBJ2-7, with D possibly being TRBD1 (5 bases). The sequencing sample was made of CD4+ T cells from blood buffy coats. The sequence was collected from a human donor in good health. CDR3 amino acids: CASRATVYEQYF. CDR3 DNA: TGTGCCAGCAGGGCGACAGTCTACGAGCAGTACTTC.